Presented here are 21 T cell receptor beta chains from one specimen sequenced in a study of cytomegalovirus exposure and HLA in healthy donors. The primer mix had 60 Vbeta and 13 Jbeta primers. Using immunoSEQ multiplex PCR, the repertoire was profiled, and TCRdb retains in-frame clones only, with some absent. The sample includes approximately 77,000 clones, roughly two thirds of them seen just once. Sequencing input: PBMCs. All receptors derive from a man aged 60 to 75 in good health and CMV-seropositive.

V gene TRBV9 combines with J gene TRBJ2-1, with 7 bases fitting TRBD2. CDR3 length: 16 amino acids. CDR1 SGDLS and CDR2 YYNGEE come from the germline V gene. Trimming took 0 bases from V and 8 from J; bases not matched to a gene: 11. The CDR3 is CASSVGVSAGVHEQFF. The CDR3 DNA sequence: TGTGCCAGCAGCGTAGGGGTTAGTGCGGGAGTTCATGAGCAGTTCTTC.

This rearrangement joins TRBV19 to TRBJ2-3; D may be TRBD1 (6 bases). This CDR3 is built from 13 residues. V lost 5 bases and J lost 6, with 12 bases in between. Per germline, CDR1 LNHDA and CDR2 SQIVND (reference sequence). CDR3 residues: CASSPQGMDTQYF. CDR3 nucleotide sequence: TGTGCCAGTAGTCCGCAGGGGATGGATACGCAGTATTTT.

V gene TRBV4-1 combines with J gene TRBJ1-1; 8 bases fit TRBD1. This CDR3 has 17 residues. V gave up 3 bases and J gave up 1 base; unmatched junction bases: 10. Germline V gives CDR1 MGHRA, CDR2 YSYEKL. The CDR3 DNA is TGCGCCAGCAGCCAGGAAAATAGACAGGGGAGGAACACTGAAGCTTTCTTT. Its protein product is CASSQENRQGRNTEAFF.

The chain couples TRBV29-1 to TRBJ2-7; 7 nucleotides align to TRBD1. V shed 5 bases and J 6 bases; nucleotides not matched to a gene: 16. The CDR3 covers 15 residues. Germline values: CDR1 SQVTM, CDR2 ANQGSEA. CDR3: CSVSHRGGTFGEQYF. The CDR3 coding sequence is TGCAGCGTTTCCCACAGGGGCGGAACTTTTGGCGAGCAGTACTTC.

This clone was recorded once. The V call is TRBV5-1, the J call TRBJ2-3, with D possibly being TRBD1 (5 bases). V shed 6 bases and J shed 1 base, with 9 bases lying between them. CDR3 length: 13 amino acids. Germline CDR1 SGHRS, CDR2 YFSETQ. The CDR3 loop reads CASKEGGTDTQYF. CDR3 in DNA: TGCGCCAGCAAAGAAGGGGGCACAGATACGCAGTATTTT.

The genes are TRBV7-8 and TRBJ2-4; the match to TRBD1 covers 9 bases. CDR1 and CDR2 from the germline V gene are SGHVS and FQNEAQ. Trimming removed 4 bases from V and 6 bases from J; junction bases left unmatched: 10. The CDR3 runs 16 residues. The CDR3 sequence is CASSSTGRTGVNIQYF. As DNA, the CDR3 is TGTGCCAGCAGCTCCACGGGGAGGACAGGGGTAAACATTCAGTACTTC.

This chain uses TRBV5-1 with TRBJ1-6; D not resolved. Germline CDR1 SGHRS, CDR2 YFSETQ. The V gene lost 0 bases and the J gene lost 2 bases, with 9 bases spanning the gap. The CDR3 consists of 16 residues. The CDR3 DNA reads as TGCGCCAGCAGCTTGGGAGGGTCGACCTATAATTCACCCCTCCACTTT. Protein product: CASSLGGSTYNSPLHF. Together with reference TRBV5-1 and TRBJ1-6, the CDR3 gives the full variable domain: KAGVTQTPRYLIKTRGQQVTLSCSPISGHRSVSWYQQTPGQGLQFLFEYFSETQRNKGNFPGRFSGRQFSNSRSEMNVSTLELGDSALYLCASSLGGSTYNSPLHFGNGTRLTVT.

The chain couples TRBV6-1 to TRBJ2-2; D might be TRBD2 (5 bases). V was cut by 5 bases and J by 0 bases, with 10 bases left in between. The CDR3 spans 15 residues. The germline CDR1 and CDR2 sequences are MNHNS and SASEGT. The CDR3: CASSSGIPNTGELFF. CDR3 in DNA: TGTGCCAGCAGTTCCGGGATTCCGAACACCGGGGAGCTGTTTTTT.

The gene calls are TRBV11-2 and TRBJ2-7, with D possibly being TRBD2 (6 bases). The CDR3 sequence is 14 residues long. Trimming pared 4 bases from V and 2 bases from J, leaving 12 bases between. The germline V gene has CDR1 SGHAT and CDR2 FQNNGV. CDR3 in amino acids: CASSWGVATYEQYF. The CDR3 bases are TGTGCCAGCAGCTGGGGGGTAGCGACCTACGAGCAGTACTTC.

This clone came up once. The chain has TRBV6-5 and TRBJ1-2; the match to TRBD1 covers 7 bases. Trimming took 6 bases from V and 8 from J; bases not matched to a gene: 12. The CDR3 has 14 amino acids. The germline V gene has CDR1 MNHEY and CDR2 SVGAGI. DNA of the CDR3: TGTGCCAGCAGCCGTACAACAGGGGCTATCGGCTACACCTTC. Protein: CASSRTTGAIGYTF.

The chain employs TRBV7-9 and TRBJ2-2; 8 nucleotides align to TRBD1. In germline, CDR1 is SEHNR, CDR2 FQNEAQ (reference sequence). The ends lost 5 bases at V and 4 bases at J; junction bases unmatched: 9. The CDR3 length is 16 residues. In DNA form, the CDR3 reads TGTGCCAGCAGCCCACTGGGACAGGCCAGCACCGGGGAGCTGTTTTTT. Its protein is CASSPLGQASTGELFF. Combining the CDR3 with reference TRBV7-9 and TRBJ2-2 gives the whole variable domain DTGVSQNPRHKITKRGQNVTFRCDPISEHNRLYWYRQTLGQGPEFLTYFQNEAQLEKSRLLSDRFSAERPKGSFSTLEIQRTEQGDSAMYLCASSPLGQASTGELFFGEGSRLTVL.

This sequence joins TRBV19 and TRBJ1-2; the D gene is possibly TRBD1 (5 bases). Germline V CDR1 and CDR2: LNHDA, SQIVND (reference sequence). CDR3 length: 15 residues. V was cut by 3 bases and J by 4 bases, with 15 bases left in between. In DNA, the CDR3 is TGTGCCAGTAGTATCTCCGCGGGGGTCCCCTATGGCTACACCTTC. Its translation is CASSISAGVPYGYTF.

The genes are TRBV6-1 and TRBJ2-3, with D hard to call. With 5 bases removed from V and 0 bases from J, the gap between germline ends came to 9 bases. Germline V gene lookup returns CDR1 MNHNS and CDR2 SASEGT. The CDR3 is made up of 14 amino acids. The CDR3: CASSFLASTDTQYF. CDR3 bases: TGTGCCAGCAGTTTTTTAGCTAGCACAGATACGCAGTATTTT.

This clone was found once. The chain couples TRBV7-8 to TRBJ2-1; D is possibly TRBD1 (5 bases). The CDR3 extends over 16 amino acids. Trimming left V 2 bases short and J 3 bases short, with 14 bases between. The V gene's germline CDR1 is SGHVS and CDR2 FQNEAQ. The CDR3 nucleotides are TGTGCCAGCAGCTTATGGCAGGGCATCTTCTACAATGAGCAGTTCTTC. This sequence encodes CASSLWQGIFYNEQFF.

The V gene is TRBV5-1, the J gene TRBJ2-1, with 11 bases aligning to TRBD2. Unmatched junction bases numbered 7, after V lost 4 bases and J lost 7 bases. This CDR3 has 15 residues. Germline assignment: CDR1 SGHRS and CDR2 YFSETQ. The CDR3, as DNA: TGCGCCAGCAGCGTACTAGCGGGAGAGCCGAATGAGCAGTTCTTC. It translates to CASSVLAGEPNEQFF. The full variable domain, with the rest looked up from reference TRBV5-1 and TRBJ2-1, is KAGVTQTPRYLIKTRGQQVTLSCSPISGHRSVSWYQQTPGQGLQFLFEYFSETQRNKGNFPGRFSGRQFSNSRSEMNVSTLELGDSALYLCASSVLAGEPNEQFFGPGTRLTVL.

The chain links TRBV11-2 to TRBJ2-1; no reliable D call. The CDR3 loop spans 13 amino acids. In germline, CDR1 is SGHAT, CDR2 FQNNGV. The germline V and J ends were trimmed by 7 bases and 9 bases, with 16 bases remaining between them. The CDR3 protein is CASKGPSSGEQFF. In nucleotides, the CDR3 is TGTGCCAGCAAAGGTCCGTCCTCGGGTGAGCAGTTCTTC.

This clone appeared a few times. The chain uses TRBV28 and TRBJ2-7; TRBD2 aligns across 8 bases. CDR1 and CDR2 from the germline V gene are MDHEN and SYDVKM. The CDR3 extends over 15 amino acids. Unmatched junction bases numbered 9, after V lost 6 bases and J lost 2 bases. The CDR3 region is CASSPVVAGTYEQYF. DNA of the CDR3: TGTGCCAGCAGCCCGGTGGTAGCGGGAACCTACGAGCAGTACTTC.

The rearrangement uses TRBV5-1 and TRBJ2-3; D is possibly TRBD2 (5 bases). The CDR3 runs to 15 residues. Trimming left V 4 bases short and J 6 bases short, with 18 bases between. CDR1 SGHRS and CDR2 YFSETQ come from the germline V gene. CDR3 in DNA: TGCGCCAGCAGCCGATCAGGCGGGTTTTCGGATACGCAGTATTTT. Translated: CASSRSGGFSDTQYF.

The V call is TRBV6-5, the J call TRBJ1-1; D perhaps matches TRBD1 (5 bases). The CDR3 runs to 14 residues. Germline V gene data show CDR1 as MNHEY and CDR2 as SVGAGI. The germline V and J ends were trimmed by 5 bases and 5 bases, with 15 bases remaining between them. For the CDR3, the DNA is TGTGCCAGCAGTGATGCCTGGGGGGGGACTGAAGCTTTCTTT. This gives the protein CASSDAWGGTEAFF.

This clone was found a few times. The chain combines TRBV5-4 with TRBJ2-1, with D perhaps TRBD2 (7 bases). Trimming stripped 5 bases from V and 8 bases from J, with 14 bases between. The CDR3 totals 13 residues. The V gene's germline CDR1 is SGHNT and CDR2 YYREEE (reference sequence). CDR3 region: CASRRGGADEQFF. As DNA, the CDR3 is TGTGCCAGCAGGAGGGGGGGGGCGGATGAGCAGTTCTTC.

This sequence joins TRBV7-2 and TRBJ2-2; maybe TRBD1 (6 bases). The CDR3 length is 16 residues. Germline V gene lookup returns CDR1 SGHTA and CDR2 FQGNSA. V lost 6 bases, J lost 1 base, and 15 bases lay in between. CDR3 protein: CASRRPGTRNTGELFF. The CDR3 coding sequence is TGTGCCAGCAGGCGGCCCGGGACACGGAACACCGGGGAGCTGTTTTTT.